This TCR beta chain was identified during a study of T-cell reconstitution after alpha-beta-depleted transplantation in children (dated by TCRdb to 2016 to 2017). In the study overall: T-cell immune reconstitution after TCRalphabeta/CD19-depleted allogeneic hematopoietic cell transplantation in children was quantitatively tracked in the study by means of TCR repertoire profiling.

CDR1 MDHEN and CDR2 SYDVKM were looked up in the germline V gene. Including the terminal cysteine and phenylalanine, the CDR3 comprises 11 residues. Just CDR3 DNA is preserved here, 33 bases in frame from base 1. This clonotype was detected ten times or more. What antigen it recognizes has not been identified. Relative to the germline gene, one junction end is altered; a read error may explain this. The meaning of the sample's treatment or condition label: allogeneic hematopoietic cell transplantation with graft depleted of TCRalphabeta T cells and CD19 B cells. The children who served as transplant recipients had been given grafts of TCRalphabeta/CD19-depleted allogeneic hematopoietic cells. What the research found in general, with its limitations: Over the following months the frequencies of hyperexpanded clones went down, and after one year T-cell counts and TCRbeta diversity were mostly credited to newly produced T cells. The apparently early alphabetaT-cell count recovery about two months after transplant was reportedly dependent on only several hundred rapidly expanded clones derived from non-depleted graft cells. The high TCRbeta diversity at day 60 in some patients was ascribed to recipient T cells and intrathymic progenitors that had survived conditioning.

The receptor library was made with PCR. Sequencing relied on an Illumina HiSeq 2500. TCR library preparation used molecular barcoding, with unique molecular identifiers applied to normalize quantification of the TCRbeta repertoire. The raw public reads went through TCRdb reprocessing: fastp at Q25, MiXCR clone calling, in-frame beta chains kept. Every distinct CDR3 protein forms one entry, paired with its most common genes and DNA. This sample holds about 200,000 distinct CDR3 sequences; about 6% were observed only once. The ten most abundant clones make up under 5% of the sample. The material sequenced was PBMCs, taken before TCRalphabeta/CD19-depleted stem cell transplant. The receptor was derived from a girl less than two years old with combined immunodeficiency, due to receive a stem cell transplant. Recombination linked TRBV28 to TRBJ1-2; TRBD1 is possibly the D segment (5 matching bases). The CDR3 loop reads CGANTNYGYTF. The DNA reads as follows: TGCGGGGCCAATACTAACTATGGCTACACCTTC.